These 8 T cell receptor beta chains were all obtained from the same sample, sequenced in a study of cytomegalovirus exposure and HLA in healthy donors. A multiplex PCR was run with 60 Vbeta primers and 13 Jbeta primers. The data were produced by immunoSEQ multiplex PCR, yet TCRdb's version contains in-frame clones alone and is incomplete. The sample totals roughly 120,000 clones; its top ten clones hold less than 3%. The sequencing input was PBMCs. The receptors were sampled from a man younger than 40 in good health and CMV-seronegative.

J is TRBJ1-6 and V is TRBV2; D is ambiguous. V lost 4 bases and J 7 bases, leaving 11 bases between the germline ends. Germline lookup yields CDR1 SNHLY and CDR2 FYNNEI. This CDR3 spans 14 amino acids. CDR3 nucleotides: TGTGCCAGCAGTGGTCGGGGTTCAAATTCACCCCTCCACTTT. Translated: CASSGRGSNSPLHF.

V and J are TRBV7-8 and TRBJ1-4; no clear D gene. This CDR3 spans 15 amino acids. Between the trimmed V and J ends, which lost 1 base and 0 bases, there was a span of 6 bases. Germline CDR1 and CDR2: SGHVS and FQNEAQ. DNA of the CDR3: TGTGCCAGCAGCTTAGTCCAGGCAACTAATGAAAAACTGTTTTTT. Residues: CASSLVQATNEKLFF.

The V call is TRBV15, the J call TRBJ2-4; D remains ambiguous. CDR1 LNHNV and CDR2 YYDKDF come from the germline V gene (reference sequence). The germline V and J ends were trimmed by 0 bases and 5 bases, with 8 bases remaining between them. The CDR3 spans 14 residues. This CDR3 is CATSRDRLENIQYF. For the CDR3, the DNA is TGTGCCACCAGCAGAGATAGGCTAGAAAACATTCAGTACTTC.

The rearrangement joins TRBV7-3 to TRBJ2-3, with TRBD2 matching 9 bases. The CDR3 extends over 18 amino acids. V was clipped by 1 base and J by 2 bases; unmatched bases: 10. Germline V gene sequence: CDR1 SGHTA, CDR2 FQGTGA. As DNA, the CDR3 is TGTGCCAGCAGCTTAAGGGGCAGGACTAGCGATAACACAGATACGCAGTATTTT. It encodes CASSLRGRTSDNTDTQYF.

This sequence joins TRBV6-1 and TRBJ2-3; D not certain. The germline gives CDR1 MNHNS, CDR2 SASEGT. This CDR3 is built from 14 residues. V was pared by 1 base and J by 0 bases, with 5 bases between. In DNA form, the CDR3 reads TGTGCCAGCAGTGAAGGTCTCAGCACAGATACGCAGTATTTT. As protein: CASSEGLSTDTQYF.

CDR3 residues: CASSLAPQETQYF. CDR3 coding DNA: TGTGCCAGCTCATTAGCCCCCCAAGAGACCCAGTACTTC. The V call is TRBV18, the J call TRBJ2-5, with unresolved D. The CDR3 runs to 13 residues. The V end lost 5 bases, the J end lost 1 base, and 8 bases lay between the germline ends. The germline CDR1 and CDR2 sequences are KGHSH and LQKENI.

The V call is TRBV28, the J call TRBJ1-2; D may be TRBD1 (5 bases). The germline gives CDR1 MDHEN, CDR2 SYDVKM. V was pared by 6 bases and J by 8 bases, with 13 bases between. The CDR3 consists of 12 residues. The CDR3 sequence is CASSRRVYGYTF. CDR3 DNA: TGTGCCAGCAGCCGCAGGGTATACGGCTACACCTTC.

V gene TRBV6-6 combines with J gene TRBJ2-6, with 7 bases that match TRBD2. This CDR3 is 15 amino acids long. Germline lookup yields CDR1 MNHNY and CDR2 SVGAGI (reference sequence). J was trimmed by 5 bases and V by 6 bases; bases with no gene match: 7. CDR3 in amino acids: CASSRGVLRANVLTF. The CDR3 DNA reads as TGTGCCAGCAGCCGGGGGGTCCTTAGGGCCAACGTCCTGACTTTC.